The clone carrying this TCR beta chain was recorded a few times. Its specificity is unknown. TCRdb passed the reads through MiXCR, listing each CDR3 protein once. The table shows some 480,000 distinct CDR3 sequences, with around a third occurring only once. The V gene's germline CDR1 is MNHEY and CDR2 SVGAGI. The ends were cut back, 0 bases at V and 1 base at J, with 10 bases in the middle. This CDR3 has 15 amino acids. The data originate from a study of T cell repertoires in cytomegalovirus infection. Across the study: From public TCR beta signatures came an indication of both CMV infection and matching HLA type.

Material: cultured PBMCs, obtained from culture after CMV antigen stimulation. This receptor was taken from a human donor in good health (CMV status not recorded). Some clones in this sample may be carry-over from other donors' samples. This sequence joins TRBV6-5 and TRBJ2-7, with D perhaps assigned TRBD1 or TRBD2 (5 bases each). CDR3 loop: CASSYSPGPSYEQYF. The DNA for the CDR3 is TGTGCCAGCAGTTACTCTCCGGGGCCTTCCTACGAGCAGTACTTC.